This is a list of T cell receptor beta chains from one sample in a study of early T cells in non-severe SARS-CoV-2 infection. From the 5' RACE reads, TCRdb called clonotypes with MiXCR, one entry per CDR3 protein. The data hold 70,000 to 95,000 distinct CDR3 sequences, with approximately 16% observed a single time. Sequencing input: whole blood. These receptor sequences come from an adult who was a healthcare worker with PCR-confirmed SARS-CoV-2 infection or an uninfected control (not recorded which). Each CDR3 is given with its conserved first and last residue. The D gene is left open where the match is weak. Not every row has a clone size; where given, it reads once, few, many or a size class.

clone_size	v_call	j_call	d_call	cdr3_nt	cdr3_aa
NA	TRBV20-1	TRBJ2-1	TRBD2	TGCAGTGCTAGAGGTCAAAGCGGGGGCACCTACAATGAGCAGTTCTTC	CSARGQSGGTYNEQFF
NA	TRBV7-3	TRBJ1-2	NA	TGTGCCAGCAGCCAAGGGCCGAACCAGGGCTACACCTTC	CASSQGPNQGYTF
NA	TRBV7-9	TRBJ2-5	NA	TGTGCCAGCAGCTCCCAGGGGGGGCAAGAGACCCAGTACTTC	CASSSQGGQETQYF
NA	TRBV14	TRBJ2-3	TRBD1	TGTGCCAGCAGCCAACTGTACAGGGGTACAGATACGCAGTATTTT	CASSQLYRGTDTQYF
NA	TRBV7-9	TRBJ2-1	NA	TGTGCCAGCAGCTTAGAGTGGGCCAATGAGCAGTTCTTC	CASSLEWANEQFF
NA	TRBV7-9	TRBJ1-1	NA	TGTGCCAGCAGCTTAGACGGCAGGCCGAACACTGAAGCTTTCTTT	CASSLDGRPNTEAFF
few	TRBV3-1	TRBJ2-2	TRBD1	TGTGCCAGCAGCCAGACTGGGACAGGGGCAGGCACCGGGGAGCTGTTTTTT	CASSQTGTGAGTGELFF
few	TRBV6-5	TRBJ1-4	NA	TGTGCCAGCAGCCCCCTTTCAACTAATGAAAAACTGTTTTTT	CASSPLSTNEKLFF
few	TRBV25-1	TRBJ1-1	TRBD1	TGTGCCAGCAGCGAGACAGGGGGCGGCACTGAAGCTTTCTTT	CASSETGGGTEAFF
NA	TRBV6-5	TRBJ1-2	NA	TGTGCCAGCAGTTACGAGGCAGCCAATCGTTATGGCTACACCTTC	CASSYEAANRYGYTF
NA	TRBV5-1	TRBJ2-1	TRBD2	TGCGCCAGCAGCTGGGGTCCAAGCGGGAGCTCCTACAATGAGCAGTTCTTC	CASSWGPSGSSYNEQFF
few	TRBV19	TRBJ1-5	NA	TGTGCCAGTAGTATTCCAGGGAATCAGCCCCAGCATTTT	CASSIPGNQPQHF